This is a list of T cell receptor beta chains from one sample in a study of T cell repertoires in cytomegalovirus infection. A single record per CDR3 protein comes from TCRdb applying MiXCR to the reads. There are roughly 200,000 distinct CDR3 sequences in the sample; about 15% occur only once, and around 27% lies in the top ten. Material for sequencing was CD8+ T cells from PBMCs. All receptors come from a human donor in good health (CMV status not recorded). Some clones in this sample may be carry-over from other donors' samples. CDR3s include the opening cysteine and the closing phenylalanine or tryptophan. D genes are given only for firm matches. Clone size is given for some rows only: seen once, a few or many times, or a class if the clone is expanded.

clone size: -; V gene: TRBV7-2; D gene: -; J gene: TRBJ1-2; CDR3 protein: CASSQALDFYGYTF; CDR3 DNA: TGTGCCAGCAGCCAGGCTTTAGATTTCTATGGCTACACCTTC
clone size: -; V gene: TRBV9; D gene: -; J gene: TRBJ2-7; CDR3 protein: CASSAGADSYEQYF; CDR3 DNA: TGTGCCAGCAGCGCGGGGGCCGATTCCTACGAGCAGTACTTC
clone size: -; V gene: TRBV29-1; D gene: -; J gene: TRBJ1-2; CDR3 protein: CSVDSRSAGGHGYTF; CDR3 DNA: TGCAGCGTTGATAGTAGGTCAGCCGGGGGCCATGGCTACACCTTC
clone size: few; V gene: TRBV7-8; D gene: TRBD2; J gene: TRBJ2-3; CDR3 protein: CASSSRRGGAFEDTQYF; CDR3 DNA: TGTGCCAGCAGCTCCCGGCGGGGGGGGGCCTTTGAAGATACGCAGTATTTT
clone size: many; V gene: TRBV19; D gene: -; J gene: TRBJ2-2; CDR3 protein: CATAKAPHGELFF; CDR3 DNA: TGTGCCACCGCCAAGGCTCCTCACGGGGAGCTGTTTTTT
clone size: -; V gene: TRBV6-6; D gene: -; J gene: TRBJ2-5; CDR3 protein: CASNQDEWTSESQYF; CDR3 DNA: TGTGCCAGCAACCAAGACGAGTGGACCTCAGAGTCCCAGTACTTC
clone size: -; V gene: TRBV7-1; D gene: TRBD1; J gene: TRBJ1-1; CDR3 protein: CASSYRTGHKRTEAFF; CDR3 DNA: TGTGCCAGCAGCTATCGGACAGGGCATAAGAGAACTGAAGCTTTCTTT
clone size: -; V gene: TRBV2; D gene: TRBD1; J gene: TRBJ1-2; CDR3 protein: CAIVSSGQGWDYTF; CDR3 DNA: TGTGCCATCGTCTCCTCCGGACAGGGTTGGGACTACACCTTC
clone size: few; V gene: TRBV28; D gene: -; J gene: TRBJ1-4; CDR3 protein: CATAGTPATNEKLFF; CDR3 DNA: TGTGCCACCGCCGGGACTCCCGCAACTAATGAAAAACTGTTTTTT
clone size: few; V gene: TRBV4-2; D gene: -; J gene: TRBJ1-2; CDR3 protein: CASSQEEDNYGYTF; CDR3 DNA: TGTGCCAGCAGCCAAGAGGAGGATAACTATGGCTACACCTTC
clone size: few; V gene: TRBV28; D gene: -; J gene: TRBJ1-1; CDR3 protein: CASSLVQIREAFF; CDR3 DNA: TGTGCCAGCAGTTTGGTACAGATTCGTGAAGCTTTCTTT
clone size: -; V gene: TRBV6-2/TRBV6-3; D gene: -; J gene: TRBJ2-1; CDR3 protein: CASSYLTTGLGNEQFF; CDR3 DNA: TGTGCCAGCAGTTACCTCACGACAGGTCTGGGCAATGAGCAGTTCTTC
clone size: -; V gene: TRBV30; D gene: -; J gene: TRBJ1-1; CDR3 protein: CAWKGPNTEAFF; CDR3 DNA: TGTGCCTGGAAAGGCCCGAACACTGAAGCTTTCTTT
clone size: -; V gene: TRBV27; D gene: -; J gene: TRBJ2-7; CDR3 protein: CASGVTYEQYF; CDR3 DNA: TGTGCCAGCGGGGTAACCTACGAGCAGTACTTC
clone size: few; V gene: TRBV27; D gene: TRBD1; J gene: TRBJ2-2; CDR3 protein: CASSSRTGGTGELFF; CDR3 DNA: TGTGCCAGCAGTTCACGGACAGGGGGAACCGGGGAGCTGTTTTTT
clone size: -; V gene: TRBV30; D gene: -; J gene: TRBJ1-1; CDR3 protein: CAWRPLNTEAFF; CDR3 DNA: TGTGCCTGGAGACCCCTTAACACTGAAGCTTTCTTT